A single T cell receptor beta chain is shown here with its context. Its antigen is not known. The Oncomine TCR Beta short-read assay sequenced DNA from cultured CD4+ T cells. TCRdb reprocessed the PCR reads via MiXCR and lists one record per CDR3 protein. The repertoire holds 6,500 to 9,000 distinct CDR3 sequences, with roughly 67% as singletons. Treatment specified: roughly 11-day PBMC culture with coronavirus spike peptide pools or control peptides (ViraFEST assay). The data were obtained in a study of vaccination and CD4 T cells after COVID-19. Germline V lookup: CDR1 DFQATT, CDR2 SNEGSKA (reference sequence). The CDR3 runs to 13 residues. The germline V and J ends were trimmed by 4 bases and 1 base, with 11 bases remaining between them.

The gene calls are TRBV20-1 and TRBJ2-7; D perhaps matches TRBD1 (8 bases). Specimen: CD4+ T cells from blood, cultured in vitro. This TCR was recovered from a human donor who had recovered from COVID-19. CDR3 DNA: TGCAGTGCTAAACAGGGGGGGTCCTACGAGCAGTACTTC. It encodes CSAKQGGSYEQYF.